One sample yielded the 7 T cell receptor beta chains listed below, sequenced in a study of blood T cell repertoires in COVID-19. The repertoire was sequenced with immunoSEQ multiplex PCR; TCRdb's copy has only in-frame clones and lacks some. The sample contains 120,000 to 150,000 clones, about 87% of which appear only once. Material: peripheral blood. Receptors originate from a human donor in a cohort sampled during active COVID-19.

This clone was seen only once. This sequence joins TRBV19 and TRBJ2-5; 7 nucleotides agree with TRBD1. Germline V gives CDR1 LNHDA, CDR2 SQIVND (reference sequence). After removal of 5 bases from V and 2 bases from J, the junction contained 5 bases not matched to a gene. This CDR3 has 14 residues. In nucleotides, the CDR3 is TGTGCCAGTAGTCCGTCGGGACAGCAAGAGACCCAGTACTTC. Its translation: CASSPSGQQETQYF.

V usage is TRBV3-1 (or the pseudogene TRBV3-2) and J usage is TRBJ1-4, with a possible D match to TRBD1 (5 bases). Trimming took off 3 bases at V and 4 bases at J, with 12 bases between the two ends. The CDR3 sequence is 15 residues long. CDR1 and CDR2 from the germline V gene are LGHDT and YNNKEL (reference sequence). The CDR3 spells CASSHLDSHNEKLFF. The DNA of the CDR3 is TGTGCCAGCAGCCATCTCGACAGTCATAATGAAAAACTGTTTTTT.

The chain links TRBV9 to TRBJ1-4; perhaps TRBD1 as D (5 bases). This CDR3 region has 16 residues. Germline loops: CDR1 SGDLS, CDR2 YYNGEE. V was pared by 0 bases and J by 8 bases, with 17 bases between. CDR3 DNA sequence: TGTGCCAGCAGCGTAGGGGGCGGGGTAGTGCGAGAAAAACTGTTTTTT. Its translation is CASSVGGGVVREKLFF.

V usage is TRBV1 and J usage is TRBJ2-7; the table assigns TRBD1, which was not confirmed against the DNA. TRBV1 is shown as a pseudogene. The CDR3 totals 16 residues. The CDR3 here is CTSSQDGGSSSYEQYF. CDR3 sequence (DNA): TGCACCAGCAGCCAAGATGGGGGCTCGAGCTCCTACGAGCAGTACTTC.

The chain has TRBV4-2 and TRBJ1-1; D gene unclear. Germline V gene lookup returns CDR1 LGHNA and CDR2 YNFKEQ. The CDR3 extends over 14 amino acids. V lost 7 bases to trimming and J lost 1 base, with 13 bases between them. CDR3 amino acids: CASNWRSGNTEAFF. In nucleotides, the CDR3 is TGTGCCAGCAACTGGAGGTCGGGGAACACTGAAGCTTTCTTT.

This clone occurred once. CDR3 region: CATSESTTGGYYGYTF. The CDR3, as DNA: TGTGCCACCAGTGAGTCCACGACAGGGGGCTACTATGGCTACACCTTC. The rearrangement links TRBV24-1 to TRBJ1-2; 10 bases agree with TRBD1. The germline V gene encodes CDR1 KGHDR and CDR2 SFDVKD. CDR3 size: 16 residues. The V and J ends lost 4 bases and 3 bases, in that order; junction bases with no gene match: 7.

The rearrangement uses TRBV30 and TRBJ1-6, with D maybe TRBD1 (6 bases). Looked up from germline, CDR1 is GTSNPN and CDR2 is SVGIG (reference sequence). The CDR3 loop spans 15 amino acids. V was cut by 5 bases and J by 6 bases, with 17 bases left in between. The CDR3 sequence is CAWHRERGFNSPLHF. The CDR3 DNA reads TGTGCCTGGCACAGGGAGAGGGGCTTTAATTCACCCCTCCACTTT.